A single sample gave rise to the 16 T cell receptor beta chains below, sequenced in a study of cytomegalovirus exposure and HLA in healthy donors (dated by TCRdb to the late 2010s). To prepare the library, the immunoSEQ multiplex PCR assay was applied. The table comes from immuneACCESS by way of TCRdb, which keeps in-frame sequences with V and J called. Part of the clones is missing from these tables; in studies checked, under half for an unresolved V gene and the rest for unknown reasons. The sample data list tens of thousands of clones, and 91% of these were observed just once. Of the sample, roughly 3.1% is held by the ten largest clones. Sequenced sample: PBMCs. Receptor source: a man aged 18-30 years in good health and CMV-seronegative.

The rearrangement joins TRBV15 to TRBJ2-4; TRBD1 matches at 10 bases. The CDR3 has 13 residues. J lost 3 bases, V lost 8 bases, and 1 base had no gene match. In germline, CDR1 is LNHNV, CDR2 YYDKDF (reference sequence). CDR3 sequence: CATGQGVKNIQYF. CDR3 sequence (DNA): TGTGCCACCGGACAGGGGGTCAAAAACATTCAGTACTTC.

The V call is TRBV7-6, the J call TRBJ2-2; TRBD2 aligns across 7 bases. The CDR3 runs 20 residues. J lost 2 bases, V lost 6 bases, and 21 bases had no gene match. Germline values: CDR1 SGHVS, CDR2 FNYEAQ. Here the CDR3 DNA reads TGTGCCAGCAGACACGACAGAAATCTAGCGGAGTCTTTAAACACCGGGGAGCTGTTTTTT. Translated, it gives CASRHDRNLAESLNTGELFF.

This sequence joins TRBV27 and TRBJ2-7; 8 bases are shared with TRBD1. CDR1 is MNHEY, CDR2 SMNVEV, per germline (reference sequence). The CDR3 length is 18 residues. The J segment lost 2 bases and the V segment lost 6 bases, leaving 18 bases of the junction unmatched. In DNA form, the CDR3 reads TGTGCCAGCAGGTCGATGGCGACAGGGGACCCCCGAACCTACGAGCAGTACTTC. It encodes CASRSMATGDPRTYEQYF.

The V gene is TRBV9, the J gene TRBJ2-4; D might be TRBD1 (6 bases). V was clipped by 2 bases and J by 1 base, with 13 bases between them. In germline, CDR1 is SGDLS, CDR2 YYNGEE. This CDR3 is built from 16 residues. The CDR3 DNA is TGTGCCAGCAGCGTTACGGGACAACCCGCCAAAAACATTCAGTACTTC. This codes for CASSVTGQPAKNIQYF.

The chain employs TRBV7-3 and TRBJ2-1, with TRBD2 matching over 7 bases. CDR1 is SGHTA and CDR2 is FQGTGA in the germline V gene. The V and J ends lost 2 bases and 7 bases, in that order; junction bases with no gene match: 5. The CDR3 runs to 14 residues. CDR3 nucleotides: TGTGCCAGCAGCTTAGATAGCGGGTTAAATGAGCAGTTCTTC. Translated: CASSLDSGLNEQFF.

The chain carries TRBV5-5 and TRBJ2-1; 8 positions match TRBD2. Looked up from germline, CDR1 is SGHKS and CDR2 is YYEKEE (reference sequence). The CDR3 totals 14 residues. V trimming: 2 bases; J trimming: 6 bases; junction bases outside the gene matches: 4. CDR3 DNA sequence: TGTGCCAGCAGCTTACTAGCGGAAACCAATGAGCAGTTCTTC. It translates to CASSLLAETNEQFF. The full variable domain, with the rest looked up from reference TRBV5-5 and TRBJ2-1, is DAGVTQSPTHLIKTRGQQVTLRCSPISGHKSVSWYQQVLGQGPQFIFQYYEKEERGRGNFPDRFSARQFPNYSSELNVNALLLGDSALYLCASSLLAETNEQFFGPGTRLTVL.

The chain is built from TRBV5-4 and TRBJ2-3, with TRBD2 identical over 13 bases. The CDR3 is made up of 16 amino acids. J gave up 4 bases and V 0 bases, and 2 bases lay outside the gene matches. Germline assignment: CDR1 SGHNT and CDR2 YYREEE (reference sequence). DNA of the CDR3: TGTGCCAGCAGCTTGGCCGGACTAGCGGGAGCAGATACGCAGTATTTT. Translating gives CASSLAGLAGADTQYF.

The chain links TRBV27 to TRBJ1-5; 7 bases agree with TRBD1. Unmatched junction bases numbered 7, after V lost 5 bases and J lost 3 bases. This CDR3 comprises 15 residues. Looked up from germline, CDR1 is MNHEY and CDR2 is SMNVEV (reference sequence). The CDR3 DNA follows: TGTGCCAGCAGTGCCGGGACAGTAGACAATCAGCCCCAGCATTTT. Amino acid sequence: CASSAGTVDNQPQHF.

The chain combines TRBV7-9 with TRBJ2-7; the D gene is possibly TRBD2 (5 bases). Germline V gene lookup returns CDR1 SEHNR and CDR2 FQNEAQ (reference sequence). The CDR3 has 13 residues. V dropped 4 bases and J dropped 4 bases, with 11 bases sitting between them. CDR3 DNA sequence: TGTGCCAGCAGCTCCGGGATATTATACGAGCAGTACTTC. Protein: CASSSGILYEQYF.

This clone was picked up one time. This chain joins TRBV28 and TRBJ2-3; D possibly corresponds to TRBD2 (6 bases). V lost 2 bases, J lost 10 bases, and 34 bases lay in between. CDR3 length: 20 amino acids. The germline V gene has CDR1 MDHEN and CDR2 SYDVKM. The CDR3 sequence: CASSLGWRGKLGGKGWAQYF. The CDR3 DNA sequence: TGTGCCAGCAGTTTAGGTTGGAGGGGTAAACTAGGCGGGAAGGGTTGGGCGCAGTATTTT.

The chain recombines TRBV6-6 with TRBJ1-5; D unclear. Germline assignment: CDR1 MNHNY and CDR2 SVGAGI (reference sequence). The V and J ends lost 6 bases and 7 bases respectively, with 10 bases between them. CDR3 size: 12 residues. The CDR3 nucleotides are TGTGCCAGCAGCCGCGGAGGGCAGCCCCAGCATTTT. Translating it yields CASSRGGQPQHF.

This clone was found once. The rearrangement joins TRBV27 to TRBJ1-5; 8 positions agree with TRBD1. Germline V gene lookup returns CDR1 MNHEY and CDR2 SMNVEV (reference sequence). The V gene end was trimmed by 0 bases and the J gene end by 4 bases; junction bases not matched to a gene: 5. The CDR3 spans 16 residues. The CDR3 DNA is TGTGCCAGCAGTTTATCTATGGACAGGGTTAATCAGCCCCAGCATTTT. This codes for CASSLSMDRVNQPQHF.

The chain carries TRBV25-1 and TRBJ2-1; D ambiguous. The ends were cut back, 3 bases at V and 9 bases at J, with 6 bases in the middle. CDR3 length: 11 amino acids. Per the germline V gene, CDR1 is MGHDK and CDR2 is SYGVNS. The CDR3 DNA follows: TGTGCCAGCAGTGATTCGTTTGAGCAGTTCTTC. Translating gives CASSDSFEQFF.

This sequence joins TRBV4-3 and TRBJ1-1; a possible D gene is TRBD1 (6 bases). CDR1 LGHNA and CDR2 YSLEER come from the germline V gene. The CDR3 loop spans 12 amino acids. V shed 5 bases and J shed 10 bases, with 14 bases lying between them. The CDR3 region has the DNA TGCGCCAGCAGCTGGGTTAGGGGGAGAGCTTTCTTT. It yields the protein CASSWVRGRAFF.

The chain has TRBV7-3 and TRBJ1-1, with 7 bases that match TRBD1. The CDR3 is 13 amino acids. The germline V gene has CDR1 SGHTA and CDR2 FQGTGA. J lost 4 bases, V lost 7 bases, and 6 bases had no gene match. CDR3 sequence: CASNKPGGTEAFF. The CDR3, as DNA: TGTGCCAGCAACAAACCAGGGGGCACTGAAGCTTTCTTT.

The chain has TRBV19 and TRBJ1-2; TRBD1 is a possible D gene (5 bases). The V gene lost 7 bases and the J gene lost 3 bases, with 12 bases spanning the gap. Germline V gene lookup returns CDR1 LNHDA and CDR2 SQIVND (reference sequence). The CDR3 sequence is 13 residues long. The CDR3 bases are TGTGCCAGTACTGCCCAGGGTCACTATGGCTACACCTTC. This gives the protein CASTAQGHYGYTF.